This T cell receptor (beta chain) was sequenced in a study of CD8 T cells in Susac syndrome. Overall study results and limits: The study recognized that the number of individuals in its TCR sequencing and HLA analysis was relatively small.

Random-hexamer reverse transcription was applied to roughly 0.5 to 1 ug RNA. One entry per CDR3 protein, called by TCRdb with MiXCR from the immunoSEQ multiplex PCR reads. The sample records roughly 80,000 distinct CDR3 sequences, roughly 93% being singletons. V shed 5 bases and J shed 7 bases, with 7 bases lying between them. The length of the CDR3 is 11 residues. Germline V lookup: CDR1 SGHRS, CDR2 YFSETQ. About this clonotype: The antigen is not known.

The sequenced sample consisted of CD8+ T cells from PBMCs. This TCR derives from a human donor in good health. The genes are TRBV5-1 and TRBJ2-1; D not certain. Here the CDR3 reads CASRSANEQFF. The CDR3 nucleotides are TGCGCCAGCAGATCGGCTAATGAGCAGTTCTTC.